Listed below are T cell receptor beta chains from one sample, sequenced in a study of shared clonotypes between healthy human individuals. TCRdb's copy holds only in-frame clones and misses some; the assay was immunoSEQ multiplex PCR. The repertoire consists of around 560,000 clones, with approximately 95% occurring once and the leading ten covering about 0.11%. Specimen: naive CD8+ T cells sorted from blood. These receptors were collected from a woman in her 30s in good health. Each CDR3 is given with its conserved first and last residue. Fields, in order: CDR3 protein, CDR3 DNA, J gene, clone size, V gene, D gene. D genes are given only for firm matches. Not all rows give a size; the values are once, few, many and, for expanded clones, a class.

cdr3_aa: CASSSGTSGYTSYEQYF
cdr3_nt: TGCGCCAGCAGCTCCGGGACTAGCGGCTACACCTCCTACGAGCAGTACTTC
j_call: TRBJ2-7
clone_size: once
v_call: TRBV5-1
d_call: TRBD2

cdr3_aa: CASSLGPGPGGYTF
cdr3_nt: TGTGCCAGCAGTTTAGGTCCTGGGCCCGGTGGCTACACCTTC
j_call: TRBJ1-2
clone_size: .
v_call: TRBV28
d_call: .

cdr3_aa: CASSYRPYEQYF
cdr3_nt: TGTGCCAGCAGTTACAGGCCCTACGAGCAGTACTTC
j_call: TRBJ2-7
clone_size: .
v_call: TRBV28
d_call: .

cdr3_aa: CASSPIGSSYEQYF
cdr3_nt: TGTGCCAGCAGTCCTATCGGGAGTTCCTACGAGCAGTACTTC
j_call: TRBJ2-7
clone_size: .
v_call: TRBV27
d_call: .

cdr3_aa: CASSVGTSYNEQFF
cdr3_nt: TGTGCCAGCAGCGTAGGGACTAGTTACAATGAGCAGTTCTTC
j_call: TRBJ2-1
clone_size: .
v_call: TRBV13
d_call: TRBD2

cdr3_aa: CASSLAGGYNNEQFF
cdr3_nt: TGTGCCAGCAGCCTAGCGGGAGGATACAACAATGAGCAGTTCTTC
j_call: TRBJ2-1
clone_size: .
v_call: TRBV11-1
d_call: TRBD2

cdr3_aa: CASEGLAGNEQYF
cdr3_nt: TGTGCCAGCGAGGGACTAGCGGGAAACGAGCAGTACTTC
j_call: TRBJ2-7
clone_size: .
v_call: TRBV2
d_call: TRBD2

cdr3_aa: CASSQGAGANVLTF
cdr3_nt: TGCGCCAGCAGTCAAGGGGCTGGGGCCAACGTCCTGACTTTC
j_call: TRBJ2-6
clone_size: .
v_call: TRBV10-2
d_call: .

cdr3_aa: CASSDSAGGPHNEQFF
cdr3_nt: TGTGCCAGCAGTGACTCGGCGGGAGGGCCACACAATGAGCAGTTCTTC
j_call: TRBJ2-1
clone_size: .
v_call: TRBV6-4
d_call: TRBD2

cdr3_aa: CASSLMTTNEKLFF
cdr3_nt: TGTGCCAGCAGCTTGATGACAACTAATGAAAAACTGTTTTTT
j_call: TRBJ1-4
clone_size: .
v_call: TRBV5-5
d_call: .